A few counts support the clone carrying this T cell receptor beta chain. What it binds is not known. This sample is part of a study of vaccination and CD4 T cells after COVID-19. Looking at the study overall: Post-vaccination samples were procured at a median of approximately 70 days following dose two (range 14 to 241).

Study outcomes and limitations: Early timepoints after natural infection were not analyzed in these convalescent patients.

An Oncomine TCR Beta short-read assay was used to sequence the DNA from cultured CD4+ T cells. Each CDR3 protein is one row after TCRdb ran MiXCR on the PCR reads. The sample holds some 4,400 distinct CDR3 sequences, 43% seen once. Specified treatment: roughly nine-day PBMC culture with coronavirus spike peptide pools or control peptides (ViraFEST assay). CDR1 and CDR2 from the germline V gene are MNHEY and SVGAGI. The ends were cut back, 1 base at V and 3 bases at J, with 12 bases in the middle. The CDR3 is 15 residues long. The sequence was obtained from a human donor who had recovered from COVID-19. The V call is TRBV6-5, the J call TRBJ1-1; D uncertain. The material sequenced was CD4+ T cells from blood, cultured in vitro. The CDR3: CASSYWSSGDTEAFF. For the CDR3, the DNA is TGTGCCAGCAGTTACTGGAGTTCCGGGGACACTGAAGCTTTCTTT.